This T cell receptor (beta chain) was observed in a study of T cell responses to AZD1222 COVID-19 vaccine. General observations from the study: Sampled repertoires all dated from after the peak T cell response. The donor cohort was predominantly white British with a female majority, and clonal diversity may have been underestimated. The number of AZD1222 recipients seropositive at baseline was only six. Along spike, vaccine-associated CD4 TCRs were found throughout, with dominance at 160-218 and 743-854.

This CDR3 region has 14 residues. Germline CDR1 MNHEY, CDR2 SVGAGI. V gave up 5 bases and J gave up 0 bases, with 10 bases separating them. In regard to this clone: The target antigen is unknown.

TCRdb's table, derived via immunoSEQ multiplex PCR, lists solely in-frame clones and lacks some. The table lists 90,000 to 120,000 clones, about 90% of them singletons, with under 25% in the top ten. The sample was peripheral blood, taken on day 0 of AZD1222 vaccination. The rearrangement joins TRBV6-5 to TRBJ1-1, with a weak D call TRBD1 (6 bases). The sequence came from an adult in good health. The CDR3: CASSRGHLNTEAFF. DNA of the CDR3: TGTGCCAGCAGTAGGGGACACCTGAACACTGAAGCTTTCTTT.